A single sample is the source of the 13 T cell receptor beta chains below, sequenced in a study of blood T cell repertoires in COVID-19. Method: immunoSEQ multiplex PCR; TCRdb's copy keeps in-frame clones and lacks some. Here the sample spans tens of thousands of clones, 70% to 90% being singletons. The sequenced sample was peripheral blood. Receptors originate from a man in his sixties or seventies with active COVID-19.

This chain's CDR3 is CASSQVDNHYTF. For the CDR3, the DNA is TGTGCCAGCAGCCAGGTTGACAACCACTACACCTTC. The chain has TRBV14 and TRBJ1-2; D is unclear. Germline-derived CDR1 and CDR2 are SGHDN and FVKESK. The CDR3 is 12 amino acids. The V end lost 3 bases, the J end lost 10 bases, and 12 bases lay between the germline ends.

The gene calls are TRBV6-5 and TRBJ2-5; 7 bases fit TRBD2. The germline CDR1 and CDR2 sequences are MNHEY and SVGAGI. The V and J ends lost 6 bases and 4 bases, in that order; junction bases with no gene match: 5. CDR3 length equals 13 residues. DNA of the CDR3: TGTGCCAGCAGCCCCAGCGGGACAGAGACCCAGTACTTC. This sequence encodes CASSPSGTETQYF.

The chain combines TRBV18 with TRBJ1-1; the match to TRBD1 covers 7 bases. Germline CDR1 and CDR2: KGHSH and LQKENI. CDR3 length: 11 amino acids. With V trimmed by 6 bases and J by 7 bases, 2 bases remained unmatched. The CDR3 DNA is TGTGCCAGCTCCGACAGGGTTGAAGCTTTCTTT. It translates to CASSDRVEAFF.

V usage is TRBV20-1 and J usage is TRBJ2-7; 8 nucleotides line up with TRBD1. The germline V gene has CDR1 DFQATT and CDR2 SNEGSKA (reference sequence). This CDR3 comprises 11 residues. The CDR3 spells CGVGQGHEQYF. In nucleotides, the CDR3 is TGCGGTGTAGGACAGGGCCACGAGCAGTACTTC.

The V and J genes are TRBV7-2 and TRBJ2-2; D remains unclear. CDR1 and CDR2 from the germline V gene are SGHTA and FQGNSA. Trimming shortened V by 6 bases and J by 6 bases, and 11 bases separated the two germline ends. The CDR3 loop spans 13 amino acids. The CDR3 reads CASSSRYAGELFF. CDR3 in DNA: TGTGCCAGCAGTTCTCGCTACGCCGGGGAGCTGTTTTTT.

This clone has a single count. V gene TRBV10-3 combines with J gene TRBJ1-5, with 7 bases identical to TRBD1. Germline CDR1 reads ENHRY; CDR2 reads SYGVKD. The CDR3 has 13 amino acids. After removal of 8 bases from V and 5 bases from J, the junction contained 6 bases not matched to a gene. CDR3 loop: CAIGRQGYQPQHF. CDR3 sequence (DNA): TGTGCCATCGGTCGACAGGGCTATCAGCCCCAGCATTTT.

CDR3 sequence: CASSPLGLASYNEQFF. In nucleotides, the CDR3 is TGTGCCAGCAGCCCTCTGGGACTAGCATCGTACAATGAGCAGTTCTTC. This chain uses TRBV9 with TRBJ2-1, with TRBD2 matching 9 bases. Trimming removed 4 bases from V and 4 bases from J; junction bases left unmatched: 9. Germline V gene data show CDR1 as SGDLS and CDR2 as YYNGEE. CDR3 size: 16 residues.

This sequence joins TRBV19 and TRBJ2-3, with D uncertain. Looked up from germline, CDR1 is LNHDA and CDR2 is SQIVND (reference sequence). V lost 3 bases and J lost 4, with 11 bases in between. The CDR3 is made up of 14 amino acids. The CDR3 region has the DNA TGTGCCAGTAGTATGAATGAGATAGCAGATACGCAGTATTTT. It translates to CASSMNEIADTQYF.

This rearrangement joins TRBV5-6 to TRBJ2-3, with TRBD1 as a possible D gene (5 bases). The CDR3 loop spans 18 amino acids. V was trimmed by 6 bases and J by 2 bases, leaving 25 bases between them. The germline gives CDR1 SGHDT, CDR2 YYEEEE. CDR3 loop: CASTLGVVKIKNTDTQYF. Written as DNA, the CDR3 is TGTGCCAGCACCTTAGGGGTCGTGAAGATCAAAAACACAGATACGCAGTATTTT.

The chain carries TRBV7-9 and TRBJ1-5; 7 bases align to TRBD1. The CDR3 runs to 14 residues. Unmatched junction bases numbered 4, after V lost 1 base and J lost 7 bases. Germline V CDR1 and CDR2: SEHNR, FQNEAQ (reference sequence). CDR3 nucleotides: TGTGCCAGCAGCTTAGGGTCAGGGGGACAGCCCCAGCATTTT. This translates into CASSLGSGGQPQHF.

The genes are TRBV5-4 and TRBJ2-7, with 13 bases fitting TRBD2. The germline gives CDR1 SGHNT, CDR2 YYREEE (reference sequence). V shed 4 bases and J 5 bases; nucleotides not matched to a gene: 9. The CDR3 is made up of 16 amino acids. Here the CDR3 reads CASSLRLAGGSDEQYF. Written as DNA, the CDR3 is TGTGCCAGCAGCCTGCGACTAGCGGGAGGTTCTGACGAGCAGTACTTC.

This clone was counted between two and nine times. The CDR3 reads CASSLAGTGVYEQYF. CDR3 in DNA: TGTGCCAGCAGCTTAGCCGGGACAGGGGTCTACGAGCAGTACTTC. The chain joins TRBV11-2 to TRBJ2-7, with 10 bases lining up with TRBD1. The CDR3 extends over 15 amino acids. Germline values: CDR1 SGHAT, CDR2 FQNNGV. V lost 1 base, J lost 3 bases, and 3 bases stayed unmatched.

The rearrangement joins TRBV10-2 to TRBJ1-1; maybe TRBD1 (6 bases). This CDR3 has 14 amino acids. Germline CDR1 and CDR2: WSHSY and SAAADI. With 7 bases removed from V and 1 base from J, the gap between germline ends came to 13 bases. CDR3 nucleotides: TGCGCCAGCAAACCAGGGGCCACGAACACTGAAGCTTTCTTT. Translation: CASKPGATNTEAFF.